The clone carrying this T cell receptor (beta chain) was recorded a few times. What it recognizes is unknown. The data belong to a study of post-analysis software for immune sequencing data. Study-level findings and limits: Controls had lower frequencies than patients of about 5 TRBV segments, which included TRBV5-6, TRBV5-1 and TRBV20-1.

Included in the TCR beta cDNA libraries were unique molecular identifiers. Roughly 0.5 million cDNA molecules were obtained from 1 to 10 million T cells. TCRdb reanalysed the PCR reads using MiXCR and keeps one entry per CDR3 protein. The repertoire holds fewer than 850,000 distinct CDR3 sequences, 25% to 30% seen once, with roughly 0.53% in the top ten. The CDR3 totals 14 residues. The germline CDR1 and CDR2 sequences are MNHEY and SVGAGI. V was clipped by 2 bases and J by 4 bases, with 12 bases between them. The sequencing input was blood. The TCR comes from a girl between 5 and 17 years old with multiple sclerosis. The rearrangement uses TRBV6-5 and TRBJ2-7; a weak D match, TRBD2 (6 bases). CDR3 DNA sequence: TGTGCCAGCAGTTACGGCGCCGGGGGATACGAGCAGTACTTC. Its translation is CASSYGAGGYEQYF.